Listed here are 24 T cell receptor beta chains from one sample, sequenced in a study of post-analysis software for immune sequencing data. Whole-study results and caveats: Among five TRBV segments more frequent in patients than controls were TRBV5-6, TRBV5-1 and TRBV20-1.

These receptors have no identified antigens. Unique molecular identifiers were present in the TCR beta cDNA libraries. One entry per CDR3 protein, called by TCRdb with MiXCR from the PCR reads. The sample comprises roughly 570,000 distinct CDR3 sequences, approximately 31% of which are singletons, and about 6% rests with the top ten. Source material: blood. These receptors were collected from a girl aged 2-17 years with multiple sclerosis.

This chain connects TRBV21-1 to TRBJ1-2; the D call of TRBD1 is as the table states it, not checked on the DNA. TRBV21-1 is given as a pseudogene. The CDR3 runs 15 residues. CDR3 nucleotides: TGTGCCAGCAGAACCGGGACGGGAGTCTCTTGGGGCTACACCTTC. Its protein is CASRTGTGVSWGYTF.

The rearrangement uses TRBV12-5 and TRBJ2-5; no definite D call. CDR1 is LGHNT and CDR2 is FRNRAP in the germline V gene. Trimming pared 7 bases from V and 5 bases from J, leaving 14 bases between. This CDR3 has 13 amino acids. CDR3 region: CASAVLGWETQYF. The CDR3 DNA follows: TGTGCTAGTGCCGTACTTGGTTGGGAGACCCAGTACTTC.

This sequence joins TRBV10-3 and TRBJ2-5; 9 bases map to TRBD1. Germline V gene sequence: CDR1 ENHRY, CDR2 SYGVKD. This CDR3 has 14 residues. Trimming at V came to 0 bases and at J to 11 bases, leaving 7 bases not matched to a gene. The DNA of the CDR3 is TGTGCCATCAGTGAGTCTGGGACAGGGTCTGAGCAGTACTTC. It codes for CAISESGTGSEQYF.

The chain couples TRBV5-1 to TRBJ2-5, with a tentative D call TRBD1 (5 bases). Trimming took 0 bases from V and 0 from J, leaving 9 bases between them. This CDR3 is 15 amino acids long. The germline gives CDR1 SGHRS, CDR2 YFSETQ. The CDR3, as DNA: TGCGCCAGCAGCTTGGCGGGCAGGGACCAAGAGACCCAGTACTTC. It translates to CASSLAGRDQETQYF.

The chain couples TRBV28 to TRBJ2-3; D may be TRBD1 or TRBD2 (5 bases each). The V end lost 3 bases, the J end lost 0 bases, and 13 bases lay between the germline ends. CDR1 is MDHEN, CDR2 SYDVKM, per germline. The CDR3 is made up of 16 amino acids. The CDR3 protein is CASSFGAGSSTDTQYF. CDR3 coding DNA: TGTGCCAGCAGTTTTGGGGCGGGCTCTAGCACAGATACGCAGTATTTT.

The chain has TRBV7-8 and TRBJ2-7; D remains unclear. Trimming took 3 bases from V and 0 from J, leaving 9 bases between them. The CDR3 runs 14 residues. The germline V gene has CDR1 SGHVS and CDR2 FQNEAQ. Here the CDR3 DNA reads TGTGCCAGCAGCTTCTTCCGCAGCTCCTACGAGCAGTACTTC. This encodes CASSFFRSSYEQYF.

This clonotype turned up a few times. V usage is TRBV20-1 and J usage is TRBJ1-2; possibly TRBD1 for D (5 bases). There are 13 residues in the CDR3. CDR1 DFQATT and CDR2 SNEGSKA come from the germline V gene (reference sequence). Trimming took off 8 bases at V and 5 bases at J, with 18 bases between the two ends. CDR3 sequence: CSSQEGYSYGYTF. The CDR3 DNA reads as TGCAGTTCACAGGAGGGTTACAGTTATGGCTACACCTTC.

The chain carries TRBV10-3 and TRBJ2-5; D is possibly TRBD2 (6 bases). Germline V gene lookup returns CDR1 ENHRY and CDR2 SYGVKD. V was pared by 4 bases and J by 7 bases, with 19 bases between. This CDR3 is 15 amino acids long. CDR3 region: CAISVMPMGGGTQYF. CDR3 bases: TGTGCCATCAGTGTTATGCCGATGGGAGGAGGGACCCAGTACTTC.

This rearrangement joins TRBV25-1 to TRBJ2-3, with 7 bases identical to TRBD1. CDR1 is MGHDK, CDR2 SYGVNS, per germline. V shed 3 bases and J 1 base; nucleotides not matched to a gene: 7. The CDR3 spans 16 residues. CDR3 nucleotides: TGTGCCAGCAGTGACATTCCCGGGACAGGCACAGATACGCAGTATTTT. Its protein is CASSDIPGTGTDTQYF. Full variable domain (outside the CDR3, taken from reference TRBV25-1 and TRBJ2-3): EADIYQTPRYLVIGTGKKITLECSQTMGHDKMYWYQQDPGMELHLIHYSYGVNSTEKGDLSSESTVSRIRTEHFPLTLESARPSHTSQYLCASSDIPGTGTDTQYFGPGTRLTVL.

The sample holds a few counts of this clonotype. The chain employs TRBV5-1 and TRBJ2-1; D unresolved. Germline CDR1 and CDR2: SGHRS and YFSETQ. There are 13 residues in the CDR3. The ends were cut back, 4 bases at V and 12 bases at J, with 17 bases in the middle. Here the CDR3 reads CASSDTTVRPQFF. CDR3 bases: TGCGCCAGCAGCGACACGACGGTACGACCGCAGTTCTTC.

The chain joins TRBV9 to TRBJ1-1; 7 bases match TRBD1. CDR1 and CDR2 (germline): SGDLS, YYNGEE. J was trimmed by 1 base and V by 4 bases; bases with no gene match: 7. The CDR3 consists of 15 residues. CDR3 protein: CASSQRDRPNTEAFF. The CDR3 DNA reads as TGTGCCAGCAGCCAACGGGACAGACCGAACACTGAAGCTTTCTTT.

In its sample, this clonotype was seen a few times. The V call is TRBV20-1, the J call TRBJ2-3; D is perhaps TRBD2 (5 bases). The V gene lost 4 bases and the J gene lost 3 bases, with 8 bases spanning the gap. Germline V gene data show CDR1 as DFQATT and CDR2 as SNEGSKA (reference sequence). The CDR3 runs to 12 residues. CDR3 amino acids: CSATGETDTQYF. For the CDR3, the DNA is TGCAGTGCTACCGGGGAAACAGATACGCAGTATTTT.

The chain uses TRBV28 and TRBJ1-2; the match to TRBD1 covers 9 bases. The V and J ends lost 5 bases and 1 base, in that order; junction bases with no gene match: 20. CDR3 length equals 20 residues. Germline CDR1 and CDR2: MDHEN and SYDVKM. The CDR3 bases are TGTGCCAGCAGTCTCTCTTTGACCGGGACAGGGAAGCTGCTTAACTATGGCTACACCTTC. Its protein is CASSLSLTGTGKLLNYGYTF.

The chain links TRBV4-1 to TRBJ2-3; the match to TRBD2 covers 9 bases. The trim removed 0 bases at V and 0 bases at J, leaving 10 bases unmatched. Looked up from germline, CDR1 is MGHRA and CDR2 is YSYEKL. CDR3 size: 19 residues. CDR3 sequence (DNA): TGCGCCAGCAGCCAAGACTACCTAGCGGGGAGCACTAGCACAGATACGCAGTATTTT. Amino acid sequence: CASSQDYLAGSTSTDTQYF.

The rearrangement joins TRBV5-1 to TRBJ2-4; D unresolved. CDR3 length equals 15 residues. In germline, CDR1 is SGHRS, CDR2 YFSETQ. V was trimmed by 3 bases and J by 0 bases, leaving 10 bases between them. The CDR3 loop reads CASSWGWEAKNIQYF. Written as DNA, the CDR3 is TGCGCCAGCAGCTGGGGATGGGAAGCCAAAAACATTCAGTACTTC.

The chain uses TRBV29-1 and TRBJ1-1; D may be TRBD1 (5 bases). The V end was cut by 3 bases, the J end by 1 base, with 12 bases between. Per the germline V gene, CDR1 is SQVTM and CDR2 is ANQGSEA. CDR3 size: 14 residues. Here the CDR3 DNA reads TGCAGCGTTGAGGCGGGGCGGGGGAACACTGAAGCTTTCTTT. The encoded protein is CSVEAGRGNTEAFF.

The V gene is TRBV29-1, the J gene TRBJ1-4; D is perhaps TRBD1 (6 bases). This CDR3 spans 16 amino acids. Germline-derived CDR1 and CDR2 are SQVTM and ANQGSEA. Between the trimmed V and J ends, which lost 4 bases and 5 bases, there was a span of 20 bases. CDR3 region: CSVVWQGPYGNEKLFF. The CDR3 DNA follows: TGCAGCGTTGTATGGCAGGGGCCATACGGAAATGAAAAACTGTTTTTT.

This clonotype was found a few times. V is TRBV20-1 and J is TRBJ2-4; possibly TRBD1 for D (6 bases). The J call is doubtful: the DNA matches TRBJ2-7 better. The CDR3 loop spans 11 amino acids. CDR1 is DFQATT and CDR2 is SNEGSKA in the germline V gene (reference sequence). The CDR3 DNA reads TGCAGTGCTAGCCTCAGGGGCGAGCAGTACTTC. It translates to CSASLRGEQYF.

J is TRBJ1-1 and V is TRBV20-1; tentatively, D is TRBD1 (5 bases). The CDR3 extends over 12 amino acids. CDR1 and CDR2 from the germline V gene are DFQATT and SNEGSKA (reference sequence). The V and J ends lost 5 bases and 4 bases respectively, with 11 bases between them. The CDR3 DNA follows: TGCAGTGCTGAAGACAGCGTCACTGAAGCTTTCTTT. Protein sequence: CSAEDSVTEAFF.

The genes are TRBV5-1 and TRBJ2-1; TRBD1 might be the D (6 bases). Germline assignment: CDR1 SGHRS and CDR2 YFSETQ. There are 16 residues in the CDR3. The V end lost 3 bases, the J end lost 0 bases, and 13 bases lay between the germline ends. The CDR3 here is CASSWTVGSSYNEQFF. CDR3 coding DNA: TGCGCCAGCAGCTGGACAGTAGGAAGCTCCTACAATGAGCAGTTCTTC.

This clonotype was seen more than once but under ten times. This chain joins TRBV6-1 and TRBJ1-5; D is ambiguous. Germline V gene data show CDR1 as MNHNS and CDR2 as SASEGT. This CDR3 has 17 residues. Trimming took 3 bases from V and 5 from J, leaving 20 bases between them. The DNA of the CDR3 is TGTGCCAGCAGTGACCCAAGAGTTTGGTCTGAGGATCAGCCCCAGCATTTT. This codes for CASSDPRVWSEDQPQHF.

The chain uses TRBV7-2 and TRBJ2-2; D is undetermined. Germline loops: CDR1 SGHTA, CDR2 FQGNSA. This CDR3 contains 15 residues. Trimming removed 5 bases at V and 4 bases at J, with 14 bases between. The CDR3 is CASSAMTGPTGELFF. CDR3 bases: TGTGCCAGCAGCGCCATGACTGGCCCCACCGGGGAGCTGTTTTTT.

V is TRBV12-3 or TRBV12-4 and J is TRBJ2-3, with TRBD1 matching 7 bases. J was trimmed by 6 bases and V by 4 bases; bases with no gene match: 22. The CDR3 spans 19 residues. In DNA form, the CDR3 reads TGTGCCAGCAGTTCGAGGGGTTGTTGTGAGGGGGCTACCGGGGATACGCAGTATTTT. Encoded protein: CASSSRGCCEGATGDTQYF.

The chain carries TRBV11-2 and TRBJ1-1; the D gene is possibly TRBD1 (6 bases). V was shortened by 2 bases and J by 1 base, with 8 bases between the two germline ends. CDR1 and CDR2 from the germline V gene are SGHAT and FQNNGV. This CDR3 has 14 residues. This CDR3 reads CASSLRGWNTEAFF. The CDR3, as DNA: TGTGCCAGCAGCTTAAGGGGGTGGAACACTGAAGCTTTCTTT.